This T cell receptor beta chain comes out of a study of OX40 agonist ivuxolimab in advanced cancers. Background on the study: Three partial responders included one hepatocellular carcinoma patient and two cutaneous melanoma patients.

Libraries were prepared by immunoSEQ multiplex PCR; TCRdb keeps only in-frame clonotypes and omits some of them. The repertoire holds about 54,000 clones, with more than 75% as singletons. The germline gives CDR1 LNHDA, CDR2 SQIVND (reference sequence). CDR3 length: 14 amino acids. With V trimmed by 5 bases and J by 7 bases, 8 bases remained unmatched. This clonotype was obtained from an adult with an advanced solid tumor such as melanoma, head and neck, liver or kidney cancer. The sequenced sample was CD4+ or CD8+ T cells sorted from blood, obtained in a trial of the OX40 agonist ivuxolimab. The chain has TRBV19 and TRBJ1-1, with 9 bases matching TRBD1. CDR3 bases: TGTGCCAGTAGTTGGGACAGGGTGGAAAATGAAGCTTTCTTT. It encodes CASSWDRVENEAFF.